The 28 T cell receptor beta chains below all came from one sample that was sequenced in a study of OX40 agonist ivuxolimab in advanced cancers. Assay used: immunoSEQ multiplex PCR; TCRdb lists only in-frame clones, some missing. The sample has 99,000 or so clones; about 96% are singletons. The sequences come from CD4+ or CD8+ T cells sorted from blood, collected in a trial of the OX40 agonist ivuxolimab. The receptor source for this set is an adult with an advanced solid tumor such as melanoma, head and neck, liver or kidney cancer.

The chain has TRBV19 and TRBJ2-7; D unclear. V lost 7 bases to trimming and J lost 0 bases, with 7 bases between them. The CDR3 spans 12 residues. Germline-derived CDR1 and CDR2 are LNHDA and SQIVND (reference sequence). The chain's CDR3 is CASTSSSYEQYF. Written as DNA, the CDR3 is TGTGCCAGTACTTCCAGCTCCTACGAGCAGTACTTC.

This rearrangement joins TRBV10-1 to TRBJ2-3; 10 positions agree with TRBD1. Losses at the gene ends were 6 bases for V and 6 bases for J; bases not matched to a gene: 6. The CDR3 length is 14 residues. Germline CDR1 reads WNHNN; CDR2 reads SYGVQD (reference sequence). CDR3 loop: CASSSDRGSDTQYF. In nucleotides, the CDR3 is TGCGCCAGCAGCTCGGACAGGGGGAGTGATACGCAGTATTTT.

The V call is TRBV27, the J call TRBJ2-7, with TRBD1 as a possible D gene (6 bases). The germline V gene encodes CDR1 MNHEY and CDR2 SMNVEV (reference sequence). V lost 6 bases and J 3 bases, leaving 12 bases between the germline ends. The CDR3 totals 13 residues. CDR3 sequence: CASRNRASYEQYF. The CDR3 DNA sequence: TGTGCCAGCAGGAACAGGGCTAGCTACGAGCAGTACTTC.

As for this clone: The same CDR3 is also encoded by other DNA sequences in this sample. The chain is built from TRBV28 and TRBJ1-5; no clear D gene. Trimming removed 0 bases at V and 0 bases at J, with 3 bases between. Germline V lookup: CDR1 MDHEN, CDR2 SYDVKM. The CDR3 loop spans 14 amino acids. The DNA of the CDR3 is TGTGCCAGCAGTTTATGGGATAGCAATCAGCCCCAGCATTTT. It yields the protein CASSLWDSNQPQHF.

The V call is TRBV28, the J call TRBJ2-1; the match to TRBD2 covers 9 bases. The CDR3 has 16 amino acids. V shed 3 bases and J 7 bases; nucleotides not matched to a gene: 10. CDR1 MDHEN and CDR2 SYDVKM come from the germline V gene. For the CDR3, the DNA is TGTGCCAGCAGTTTTCTTCTAGCGGGACTTAAGAATGAGCAGTTCTTC. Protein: CASSFLLAGLKNEQFF.

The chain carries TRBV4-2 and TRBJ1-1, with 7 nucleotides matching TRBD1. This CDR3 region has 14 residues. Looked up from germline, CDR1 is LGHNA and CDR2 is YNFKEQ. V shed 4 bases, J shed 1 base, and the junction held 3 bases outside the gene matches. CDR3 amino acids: CASSRGTANTEAFF. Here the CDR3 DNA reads TGTGCCAGCAGCCGCGGGACAGCGAACACTGAAGCTTTCTTT.

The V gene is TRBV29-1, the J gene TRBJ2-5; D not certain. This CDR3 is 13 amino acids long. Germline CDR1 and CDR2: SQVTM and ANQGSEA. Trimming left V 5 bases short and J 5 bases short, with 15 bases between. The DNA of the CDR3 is TGCAGCGTTAATCCGCGCTCGTCGGAGACCCAGTACTTC. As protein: CSVNPRSSETQYF.

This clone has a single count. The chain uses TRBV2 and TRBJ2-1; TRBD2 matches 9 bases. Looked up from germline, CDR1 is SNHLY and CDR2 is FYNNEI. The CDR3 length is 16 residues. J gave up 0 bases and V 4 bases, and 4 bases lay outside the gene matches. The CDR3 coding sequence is TGTGCCAGCAGTGGACTAGCGGCCAGCTCCTACAATGAGCAGTTCTTC. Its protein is CASSGLAASSYNEQFF.

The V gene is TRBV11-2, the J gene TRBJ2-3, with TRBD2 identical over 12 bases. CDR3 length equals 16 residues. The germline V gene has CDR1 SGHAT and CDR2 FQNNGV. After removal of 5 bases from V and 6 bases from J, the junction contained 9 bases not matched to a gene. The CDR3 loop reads CASSPRTSGAEDTQYF. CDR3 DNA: TGTGCCAGCAGCCCCCGGACTAGCGGGGCCGAGGATACGCAGTATTTT.

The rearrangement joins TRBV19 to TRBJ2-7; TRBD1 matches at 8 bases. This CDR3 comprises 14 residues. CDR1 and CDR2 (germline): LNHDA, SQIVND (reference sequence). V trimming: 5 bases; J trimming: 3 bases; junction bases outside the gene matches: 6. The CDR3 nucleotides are TGTGCCAGTAGTCCCGGGACAGGTGGCTACGAGCAGTACTTC. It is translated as CASSPGTGGYEQYF.

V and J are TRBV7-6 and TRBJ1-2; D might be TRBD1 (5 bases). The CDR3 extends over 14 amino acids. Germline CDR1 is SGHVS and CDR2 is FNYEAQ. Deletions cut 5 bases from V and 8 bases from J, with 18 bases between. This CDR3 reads CASSPGGGAGGYTF. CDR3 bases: TGTGCCAGCAGCCCCGGGGGAGGGGCGGGCGGCTACACCTTC.

CDR3 in DNA: TGTGCCAGCAGCTTAGCCTTAACATATTATGGCTACACCTTC. Translation gives CASSLALTYYGYTF. V is TRBV11-2 and J is TRBJ1-2, with D unclear. The CDR3 sequence is 14 residues long. Trimming took 1 base from V and 5 from J, leaving 11 bases between them. Germline lookup yields CDR1 SGHAT and CDR2 FQNNGV.

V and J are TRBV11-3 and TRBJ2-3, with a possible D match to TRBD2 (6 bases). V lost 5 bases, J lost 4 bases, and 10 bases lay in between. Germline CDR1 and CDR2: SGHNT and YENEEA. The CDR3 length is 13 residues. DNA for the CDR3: TGTGCCAGCAGCCACCGGGACTCAGATACGCAGTATTTT. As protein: CASSHRDSDTQYF.

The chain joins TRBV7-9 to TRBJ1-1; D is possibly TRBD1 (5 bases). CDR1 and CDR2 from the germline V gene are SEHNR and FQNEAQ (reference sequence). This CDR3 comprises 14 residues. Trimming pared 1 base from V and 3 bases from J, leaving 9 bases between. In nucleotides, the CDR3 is TGTGCCAGCAGCTTAGTAACAGGCGACACTGAAGCTTTCTTT. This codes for CASSLVTGDTEAFF.

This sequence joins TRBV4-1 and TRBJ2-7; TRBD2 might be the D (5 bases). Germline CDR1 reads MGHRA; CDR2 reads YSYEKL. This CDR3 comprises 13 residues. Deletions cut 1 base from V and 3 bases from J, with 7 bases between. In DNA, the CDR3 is TGCGCCAGCAGCCAAGGGGAGCTCTACGAGCAGTACTTC. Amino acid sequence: CASSQGELYEQYF.

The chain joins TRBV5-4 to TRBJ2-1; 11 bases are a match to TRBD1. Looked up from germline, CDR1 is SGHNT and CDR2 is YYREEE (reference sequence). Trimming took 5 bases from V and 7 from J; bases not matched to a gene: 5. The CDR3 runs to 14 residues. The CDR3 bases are TGTGCCAGCAGGTCCGGGACAGGGGGAAATGAGCAGTTCTTC. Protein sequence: CASRSGTGGNEQFF.

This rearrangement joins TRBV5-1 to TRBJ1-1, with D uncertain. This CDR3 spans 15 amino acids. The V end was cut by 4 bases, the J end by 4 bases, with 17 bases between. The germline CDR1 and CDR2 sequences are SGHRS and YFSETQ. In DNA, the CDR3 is TGCGCCAGCAGCCCCTCGGCGGAGGCGAGCACTGAAGCTTTCTTT. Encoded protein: CASSPSAEASTEAFF.

CDR3 protein: CASSAFGGSGTEQYF. CDR3 bases: TGTGCCAGTAGTGCTTTTGGGGGGAGCGGAACCGAGCAGTACTTC. This rearrangement joins TRBV19 to TRBJ2-7; D possibly corresponds to TRBD2 (6 bases). CDR3 length: 15 residues. Germline CDR1 is LNHDA and CDR2 is SQIVND (reference sequence). Trimming took off 5 bases at V and 6 bases at J, with 20 bases between the two ends.

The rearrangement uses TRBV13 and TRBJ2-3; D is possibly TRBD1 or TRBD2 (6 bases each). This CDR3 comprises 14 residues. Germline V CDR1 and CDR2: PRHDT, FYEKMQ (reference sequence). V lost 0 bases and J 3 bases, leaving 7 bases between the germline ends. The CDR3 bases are TGTGCCAGCAGCTTAGGAGGGGGGACAGATACGCAGTATTTT. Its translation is CASSLGGGTDTQYF.

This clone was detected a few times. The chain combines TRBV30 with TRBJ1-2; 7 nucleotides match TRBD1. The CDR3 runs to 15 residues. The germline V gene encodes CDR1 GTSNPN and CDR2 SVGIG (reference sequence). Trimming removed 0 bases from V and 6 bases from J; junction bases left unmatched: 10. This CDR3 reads CAWSVGDSALHGYTF. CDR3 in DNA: TGTGCCTGGAGTGTAGGGGACAGCGCGTTGCATGGCTACACCTTC.

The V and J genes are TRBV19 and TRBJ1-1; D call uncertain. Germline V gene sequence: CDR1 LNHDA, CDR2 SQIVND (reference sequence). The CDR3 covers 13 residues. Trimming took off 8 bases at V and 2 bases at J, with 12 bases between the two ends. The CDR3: CASSEVGNTEAFF. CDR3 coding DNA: TGTGCCAGTTCAGAAGTGGGAAACACTGAAGCTTTCTTT.

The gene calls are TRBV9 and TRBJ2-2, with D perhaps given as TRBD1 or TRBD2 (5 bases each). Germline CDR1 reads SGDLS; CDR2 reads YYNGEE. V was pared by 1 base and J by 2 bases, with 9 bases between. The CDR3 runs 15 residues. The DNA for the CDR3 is TGTGCCAGCAGCGTATGGGGGTCCAACACCGGGGAGCTGTTTTTT. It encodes CASSVWGSNTGELFF.

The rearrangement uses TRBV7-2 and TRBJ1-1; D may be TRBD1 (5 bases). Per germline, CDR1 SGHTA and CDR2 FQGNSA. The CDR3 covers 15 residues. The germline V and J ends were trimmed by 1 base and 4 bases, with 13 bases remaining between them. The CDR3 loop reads CASSLEGLGGTEAFF. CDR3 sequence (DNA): TGTGCCAGCAGCTTAGAGGGCCTGGGGGGCACTGAAGCTTTCTTT.

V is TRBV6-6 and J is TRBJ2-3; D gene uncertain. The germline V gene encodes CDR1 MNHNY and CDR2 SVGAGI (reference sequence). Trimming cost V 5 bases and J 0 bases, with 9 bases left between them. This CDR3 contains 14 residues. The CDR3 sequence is CASSIFTSTDTQYF. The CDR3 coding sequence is TGTGCCAGCAGTATTTTTACTAGCACAGATACGCAGTATTTT.

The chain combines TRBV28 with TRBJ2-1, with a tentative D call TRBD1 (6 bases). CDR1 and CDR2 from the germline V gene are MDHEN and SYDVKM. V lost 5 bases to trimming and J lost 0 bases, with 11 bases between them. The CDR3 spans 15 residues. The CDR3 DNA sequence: TGTGCCAGCAGTCAAGACAGGAGCTCCTACAATGAGCAGTTCTTC. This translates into CASSQDRSSYNEQFF.

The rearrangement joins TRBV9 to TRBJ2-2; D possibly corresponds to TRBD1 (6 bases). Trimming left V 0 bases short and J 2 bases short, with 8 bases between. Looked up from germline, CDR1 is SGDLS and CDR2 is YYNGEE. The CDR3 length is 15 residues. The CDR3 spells CASSVVQGNTGELFF. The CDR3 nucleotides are TGTGCCAGCAGCGTAGTACAGGGTAACACCGGGGAGCTGTTTTTT. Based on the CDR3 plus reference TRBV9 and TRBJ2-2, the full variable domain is DSGVTQTPKHLITATGQRVTLRCSPRSGDLSVYWYQQSLDQGLQFLIQYYNGEERAKGNILERFSAQQFPDLHSELNLSSLELGDSALYFCASSVVQGNTGELFFGEGSRLTVL.

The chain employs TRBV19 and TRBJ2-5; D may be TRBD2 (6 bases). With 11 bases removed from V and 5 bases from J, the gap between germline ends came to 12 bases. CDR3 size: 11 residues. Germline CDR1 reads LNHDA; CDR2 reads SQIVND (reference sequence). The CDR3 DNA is TGTGCCTCGGGGGTGGGGGAGACCCAGTACTTC. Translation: CASGVGETQYF.

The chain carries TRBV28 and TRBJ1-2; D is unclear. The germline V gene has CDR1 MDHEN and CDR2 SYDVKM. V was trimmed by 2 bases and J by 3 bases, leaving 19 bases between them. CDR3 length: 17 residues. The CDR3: CASSLRFLKRYDYGYTF. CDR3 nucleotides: TGTGCCAGCAGTTTAAGGTTCCTAAAGAGGTATGACTATGGCTACACCTTC.